The 2 T cell receptor beta chains below come from one sample, sequenced in a study of cytomegalovirus exposure and HLA in healthy donors. The study ran its PCR with 60 Vbeta and 13 Jbeta primers. The assay was immunoSEQ multiplex PCR, and TCRdb's table has in-frame clones only and misses some. The sample has approximately 130,000 clones, 70% to 75% seen once. Sequences were obtained from PBMCs. The receptors derive from a young man in good health and CMV-seronegative.

The rearrangement joins TRBV6-1 to TRBJ1-1; 9 nucleotides line up with TRBD1. CDR3 length: 15 amino acids. The junction had 7 bases not matched to a gene; V was cut back by 7 bases and J by 1 base. Looked up from germline, CDR1 is MNHNS and CDR2 is SASEGT. The CDR3 loop reads CASTYTGGANTEAFF. For the CDR3, the DNA is TGTGCCAGCACCTACACAGGGGGCGCGAACACTGAAGCTTTCTTT.

The chain recombines TRBV4-3 with TRBJ2-3; D perhaps matches TRBD2 (5 bases). With 0 bases removed from V and 2 bases from J, the gap between germline ends came to 9 bases. The germline V gene has CDR1 LGHNA and CDR2 YSLEER. The CDR3 has 15 residues. The CDR3 reads CASSQEARDTDTQYF. DNA of the CDR3: TGCGCCAGCAGCCAAGAAGCGAGGGACACAGATACGCAGTATTTT.